This entry features one T cell receptor (beta chain) sequence. Its cognate antigen is unknown. The sample comes from a study of shared clonotypes between healthy human individuals. Across the whole study: Each donor's CD8 memory used one plate, CD8 naive two, each CD4 subset three. Findings of the study overall: Non-shared clonotypes had lower generation probabilities than those shared by all four donors. Blood alone was sampled, and tissue repertoires likely differ.

The germline V and J ends were trimmed by 6 bases and 2 bases, with 13 bases remaining between them. From germline, CDR1 is MGHDK and CDR2 SYGVNS. The CDR3 contains 14 residues. The input for sorted-subset replicate PCRs was approximately 200 ng DNA, 30,000 or so T cell genomes. Clones were read by immunoSEQ multiplex PCR, and TCRdb kept only the in-frame ones, dropping some. This table holds about 510,000 clones, 95% to 97% found once. Sequencing was done on a sample of naive CD4+ T cells sorted from blood. The subset here: CD45RA+ positively selected. The chain employs TRBV25-1 and TRBJ1-1; D possibly corresponds to TRBD1 (5 bases). The clonotype originates from a woman aged 30 to 39 in good health. Here the CDR3 DNA reads TGTGCCAGCAGGCCTCGGGGGGGAAACACTGAAGCTTTCTTT. It specifies CASRPRGGNTEAFF.